A single sample gave rise to the 10 T cell receptor beta chains below, sequenced in a study of brain metastases from non-small cell lung cancer. The table came from immunoSEQ multiplex PCR; TCRdb's copy has only in-frame clones and leaves some out. The sample shows about 400 clones, roughly 90% of them seen only once. The sample was tumor-adjacent normal tissue. All receptors come from a donor at least 40 years old with non-small cell lung cancer.

The chain joins TRBV24-1 to TRBJ1-5; TRBD1 is a possible D gene (6 bases). The CDR3 runs 18 residues. With 3 bases removed from V and 5 bases from J, the gap between germline ends came to 22 bases. Germline CDR1 KGHDR, CDR2 SFDVKD. CDR3: CATSDPKGGTGEDQPQHF. The CDR3 region has the DNA TGTGCCACCAGTGATCCGAAGGGGGGGACCGGAGAGGATCAGCCCCAGCATTTT.

As concerns this clone: One end of the junction is discordant with germline, which a read error may explain. V and J are TRBV27 and TRBJ2-2, with 10 bases identical to TRBD1. The V gene's germline CDR1 is MNHEY and CDR2 SMNVEV (reference sequence). The CDR3 loop spans 14 amino acids. The CDR3 protein is CTSTWDRGTGELFF. DNA of the CDR3: TGTACCAGCACCTGGGACAGGGGAACCGGGGAGCTGTTTTTT.

Concerning this clone itself: One end of the junction varies from germline; a read error may be responsible. The rearrangement links TRBV5-8 to TRBJ1-1; D is unclear. The CDR3 loop spans 13 amino acids. CDR1 and CDR2 from the germline V gene are SGHTS and YDEGEE. The DNA of the CDR3 is TGTACCAGCAGCTTCGCGGGAAGGACTGAAGCTTTCTTT. This sequence encodes CTSSFAGRTEAFF.

The V gene is TRBV6-1, the J gene TRBJ2-1; no firm D call. This CDR3 spans 11 amino acids. Trimming shortened V by 0 bases and J by 9 bases, and 3 bases separated the two germline ends. The germline V gene has CDR1 MNHNS and CDR2 SASEGT. The CDR3 sequence: CASSEAGEQFF. CDR3 nucleotides: TGTGCCAGCAGTGAAGCGGGTGAGCAGTTCTTC.

This clone is hyperexpanded by share. Different DNA sequences within this sample yield the same CDR3. V is TRBV6-5 and J is TRBJ1-1; a possible D gene is TRBD1 (5 bases). Germline-derived CDR1 and CDR2 are MNHEY and SVGAGI. V gave up 4 bases and J gave up 1 base, with 16 bases separating them. The length of the CDR3 is 16 residues. The CDR3 DNA follows: TGTGCCAGCAGTTCCGGCGTGGGGGTAGGGAACACTGAAGCTTTCTTT. This codes for CASSSGVGVGNTEAFF.

The chain employs TRBV29-1 and TRBJ1-5; TRBD1 agrees at 7 bases. The CDR3 runs 12 residues. Germline CDR1 and CDR2: SQVTM and ANQGSEA. The V and J ends lost 5 bases and 7 bases, in that order; junction bases with no gene match: 5. Here the CDR3 DNA reads TGCAGCGTTAAGACAGGGACACAGCCCCAGCATTTT. This translates into CSVKTGTQPQHF.

The gene calls are TRBV14 and TRBJ1-2, with D uncertain. The CDR3 extends over 13 amino acids. V shed 3 bases and J shed 3 bases, with 8 bases lying between them. Germline loops: CDR1 SGHDN, CDR2 FVKESK. In nucleotides, the CDR3 is TGTGCCAGCAGCCACACCCGGGACTATGGCTACACCTTC. Translation: CASSHTRDYGYTF.

The CDR3 region has the DNA TGTGCCATCCGTCCCGGGACAGGGACCGGAGAGCAGTACTTC. Translating gives CAIRPGTGTGEQYF. The chain joins TRBV10-3 to TRBJ2-7; 9 nucleotides agree with TRBD1. Germline V CDR1 and CDR2: ENHRY, SYGVKD. CDR3 length: 14 residues. V dropped 8 bases and J dropped 7; count of bases not matched to a gene: 12.

The chain links TRBV29-1 to TRBJ2-1, with 10 bases aligning to TRBD1. The CDR3 totals 12 residues. J was trimmed by 4 bases and V by 7 bases; bases with no gene match: 1. Germline V lookup: CDR1 SQVTM, CDR2 ANQGSEA. The CDR3 spells CSGDRGYNEQFF. The CDR3 nucleotides are TGCAGCGGGGACAGGGGTTACAATGAGCAGTTCTTC.

The chain recombines TRBV11-1 with TRBJ2-5, with 9 bases aligning to TRBD2. V dropped 6 bases and J dropped 4; count of bases not matched to a gene: 9. This CDR3 has 15 amino acids. Germline-derived CDR1 and CDR2 are SGHAT and FQDESV (reference sequence). This CDR3 reads CASRRRDSGGETQYF. The CDR3 nucleotides read TGTGCCAGCAGACGCCGGGATAGCGGGGGAGAGACCCAGTACTTC.